Below are 19 T cell receptor beta chains sequenced from a single sample in a study of PD-1 blockade in classical Hodgkin lymphoma. Time point denoted: cycle 4 day 1 (C4D1), after less than 7 weeks of nivolumab. Patients all relapsed after autologous stem cell transplantation, and there was variation in brentuximab vedotin exposure. Using immunoSEQ multiplex PCR, the repertoire was profiled, and TCRdb retains in-frame clones only, with some absent. The top ten hold approximately 2.9% of the sample, which has 100,000 or so clones, just over 90% seen once. Material: peripheral blood mononuclear cells (PBMCs), obtained before the fourth cycle of nivolumab. These receptors came from a human donor with classical Hodgkin lymphoma.

CDR3 in amino acids: CASGTAAAIHGYTF. The DNA for the CDR3 is TGTGCCAGCGGTACCGCTGCGGCTATTCATGGCTACACCTTC. V usage is TRBV6-1 and J usage is TRBJ1-2; D is unresolved. Looked up from germline, CDR1 is MNHNS and CDR2 is SASEGT. The CDR3 is 14 amino acids. V was shortened by 8 bases and J by 6 bases, with 19 bases between the two germline ends.

The chain has TRBV27 and TRBJ2-7; D is undetermined. Germline V lookup: CDR1 MNHEY, CDR2 SMNVEV (reference sequence). This CDR3 is 14 amino acids long. Trimming shortened V by 2 bases and J by 0 bases, and 8 bases separated the two germline ends. For the CDR3, the DNA is TGTGCCAGCAGTTTACGCTTTTCCTCCTACGAGCAGTACTTC. Its protein product is CASSLRFSSYEQYF.

This chain uses TRBV13 with TRBJ2-7; D possibly uses TRBD1 or TRBD2 (6 bases each). From germline, CDR1 is PRHDT and CDR2 FYEKMQ (reference sequence). The CDR3 sequence is 14 residues long. Trimming left V 1 base short and J 2 bases short, with 9 bases between. DNA for the CDR3: TGTGCCAGCAGCTTAGCGGGGGCGGCCTACGAGCAGTACTTC. It specifies CASSLAGAAYEQYF.

The genes are TRBV7-2 and TRBJ2-7; no reliable D call. V was pared by 1 base and J by 4 bases, with 14 bases between. The germline CDR1 and CDR2 sequences are SGHTA and FQGNSA. This CDR3 spans 15 amino acids. DNA for the CDR3: TGTGCCAGCAGCTTAGGGGCCCGCCTCATATACGAGCAGTACTTC. It is translated as CASSLGARLIYEQYF.

J is TRBJ1-6 and V is TRBV6-5, with D unclear. This CDR3 comprises 14 residues. Germline CDR1 and CDR2: MNHEY and SVGAGI. The V and J ends lost 5 bases and 8 bases respectively, with 13 bases between them. In DNA, the CDR3 is TGTGCCAGCAGTGAAGGCGGGAGTTATTCACCCCTCCACTTT. It translates to CASSEGGSYSPLHF.

The rearrangement uses TRBV29-1 and TRBJ2-5; no clear D gene. Trimming took 0 bases from V and 7 from J, leaving 3 bases between them. The V gene's germline CDR1 is SQVTM and CDR2 ANQGSEA. The CDR3 contains 10 residues. CDR3 in amino acids: CSVEEGTQYF. CDR3 DNA: TGCAGCGTTGAAGAAGGGACCCAGTACTTC.

The rearrangement links TRBV5-6 to TRBJ1-4; D unresolved. Germline V lookup: CDR1 SGHDT, CDR2 YYEEEE. Trimming left V 0 bases short and J 4 bases short, with 7 bases between. The CDR3 runs to 14 residues. The CDR3 spells CASSLGTVNEKLFF. CDR3 sequence (DNA): TGTGCCAGCAGCTTGGGGACGGTTAATGAAAAACTGTTTTTT.

CDR3 sequence (DNA): TGTGCCAGCAGTTCCCGGGACGGAACCTCTGGGGCCAACGTCCTGACTTTC. This sequence encodes CASSSRDGTSGANVLTF. The J gene is TRBJ2-6, the V gene TRBV27; perhaps D is TRBD1 or TRBD2 (5 bases each). This CDR3 is 17 amino acids long. Deletions cut 4 bases from V and 0 bases from J, with 13 bases between. Germline V CDR1 and CDR2: MNHEY, SMNVEV (reference sequence).

CDR3: CASSDFGGADTQYF. The CDR3 DNA sequence: TGTGCCAGCAGTGACTTCGGGGGAGCAGATACGCAGTATTTT. This chain joins TRBV6-4 and TRBJ2-3; D is possibly TRBD2 (6 bases). The germline V gene encodes CDR1 MRHNA and CDR2 SNTAGT. V lost 1 base and J lost 4, with 9 bases in between. CDR3 length equals 14 residues.

J is TRBJ2-7 and V is TRBV11-2; perhaps D is TRBD1 or TRBD2 (5 bases each). The CDR3 has 16 residues. Trimming pared 2 bases from V and 0 bases from J, leaving 14 bases between. CDR1 and CDR2 (germline): SGHAT, FQNNGV. Here the CDR3 reads CASSLSRGLSSYEQYF. The CDR3 coding sequence is TGTGCCAGCAGCTTAAGTCGGGGCTTGAGCTCCTACGAGCAGTACTTC. Looking up the rest from reference TRBV11-2 and TRBJ2-7 gives the full variable domain: EAGVAQSPRYKIIEKRQSVAFWCNPISGHATLYWYQQILGQGPKLLIQFQNNGVVDDSQLPKDRFSAERLKGVDSTLKIQPAKLEDSAVYLCASSLSRGLSSYEQYFGPGTRLTVT.

The rearrangement joins TRBV19 to TRBJ2-5; TRBD2 might be the D (6 bases). The CDR3 runs to 12 residues. Per the germline V gene, CDR1 is LNHDA and CDR2 is SQIVND (reference sequence). Trimming stripped 8 bases from V and 5 bases from J, with 12 bases between. In nucleotides, the CDR3 is TGTGCCAGTGGTCGGGGAGGTGAGACCCAGTACTTC. Amino acids: CASGRGGETQYF.

In regard to this clone: Other DNA sequences in the sample encode the same CDR3. This rearrangement joins TRBV27 to TRBJ2-7; no clear D gene. CDR3 size: 12 residues. Germline CDR1 is MNHEY and CDR2 is SMNVEV (reference sequence). V shed 4 bases and J shed 4 bases, with 8 bases lying between them. CDR3 in DNA: TGTGCCAGCAGTTCCTCCTCTTACGAGCAGTACTTC. This sequence encodes CASSSSSYEQYF.

DNA for the CDR3: TGTGCCAGCACCAGGACAGGGTCACAGCCCCAGCATTTT. It yields the protein CASTRTGSQPQHF. The chain combines TRBV6-5 with TRBJ1-5, with 8 nucleotides matching TRBD1. CDR1 MNHEY and CDR2 SVGAGI come from the germline V gene. Trimming removed 7 bases from V and 7 bases from J; junction bases left unmatched: 6. The CDR3 covers 13 residues.

The genes are TRBV6-5 and TRBJ2-1, with 7 bases matching TRBD1. Germline CDR1 is MNHEY and CDR2 is SVGAGI. V shed 6 bases, J shed 5 bases, and the junction held 10 bases outside the gene matches. The CDR3 is 15 residues long. DNA of the CDR3: TGTGCCAGCAGGTTCTCCGGGACAGCAAACAATGAGCAGTTCTTC. Translating gives CASRFSGTANNEQFF.

CDR3 DNA sequence: TGTGCCAGTGGAGGACGGATCACTGAAGCTTTCTTT. As protein: CASGGRITEAFF. The gene calls are TRBV28 and TRBJ1-1, with D unresolved. The germline V gene encodes CDR1 MDHEN and CDR2 SYDVKM. V gave up 9 bases and J gave up 4 bases, with 12 bases separating them. CDR3 length: 12 residues.

The chain employs TRBV30 and TRBJ2-1; 7 nucleotides line up with TRBD2. The CDR3 has 16 amino acids. Per the germline V gene, CDR1 is GTSNPN and CDR2 is SVGIG (reference sequence). The J segment lost 4 bases and the V segment lost 0 bases, leaving 9 bases of the junction unmatched. CDR3 nucleotides: TGTGCCTGGAGTGTAGGGCTAGGGCGGGGGTACAATGAGCAGTTCTTC. It yields the protein CAWSVGLGRGYNEQFF.

The chain joins TRBV5-6 to TRBJ1-6, with D hard to call. The germline gives CDR1 SGHDT, CDR2 YYEEEE. The length of the CDR3 is 15 residues. V lost 5 bases and J lost 0, with 9 bases in between. The DNA of the CDR3 is TGTGCCAGCAGTCGGGTAGACTCCTATAATTCACCCCTCCACTTT. Amino acids: CASSRVDSYNSPLHF. Drawing the rest from reference TRBV5-6 and TRBJ1-6, the complete variable domain is DAGVTQSPTHLIKTRGQQVTLRCSPKSGHDTVSWYQQALGQGPQFIFQYYEEEERQRGNFPDRFSGHQFPNYSSELNVNALLLGDSALYLCASSRVDSYNSPLHFGNGTRLTVT.

This chain connects TRBV30 to TRBJ1-3, with D tentatively TRBD1 (5 bases). CDR1 GTSNPN and CDR2 SVGIG come from the germline V gene (reference sequence). Deletions cut 0 bases from V and 1 base from J, with 13 bases between. The CDR3 extends over 16 amino acids. The chain's CDR3 is CAWSVLRGSSGNTIYF. The CDR3 bases are TGTGCCTGGAGTGTACTTCGGGGCTCTTCTGGAAACACCATATATTTT.

This clone occurred once. The V and J genes are TRBV19 and TRBJ1-1; maybe TRBD1 (6 bases). CDR3 length: 16 residues. Trimming cost V 3 bases and J 0 bases, with 14 bases left between them. The germline V gene encodes CDR1 LNHDA and CDR2 SQIVND (reference sequence). This chain's CDR3 is CASSIRLGHMNTEAFF. The CDR3 bases are TGTGCCAGTAGTATTCGTCTGGGACACATGAACACTGAAGCTTTCTTT.